This T cell receptor (beta chain) was observed in a study of T cells after yellow fever vaccination. The CDR3 totals 11 residues. Germline trimming cut 6 bases from V and 13 bases from J; bases unmatched to any gene: 4. Notes on this clonotype: What it binds is unknown.

By 5'RACE template switching, TCR cDNA was produced, with a universal primer site and UMIs added in the process. A single record per CDR3 protein comes from TCRdb applying MiXCR to the 5' RACE reads. The sample shows about 210,000 distinct CDR3 sequences, 2.5% to 3.5% of them seen only once. Study-wide results and caveats: The study found a weaker secondary response that peaked faster, day 5 versus 15. Re-detected after boosting: most primary clones, more than 95% of CD4 and about 85% of CD8.

The material sequenced was CD4+ T cells sorted from PBMCs, taken 10 days after the yellow fever booster vaccination. J is TRBJ2-3 and V is TRBV12-3 or TRBV12-4, with 10 bases that match TRBD2. The sequence derives from a man aged 18-30 years who received the YFV17D yellow fever vaccine. CDR3 coding DNA: TGTGCCAGCAGCCTGGGACTAGCGAAGTATTTT. Its translation: CASSLGLAKYF.